This T cell receptor beta chain was captured by sequencing in a study of cytomegalovirus exposure and HLA in healthy donors. General observations from the study: High sensitivity and specificity were reportedly achieved when the classifier diagnosed cytomegalovirus status. In a later analysis, a missense DCLRE1C variant was linked to TCR beta V- and J-gene trimming. Common viral pathogens were later found to be apparently linked to several of the most significant clusters.

13 Jbeta primers and 60 Vbeta primers were used for the PCR. Original data processing: The count from a later analysis was some 83 million unique TCR beta chains, 9.5 million to 13 million of them shared. Data came from immunoSEQ multiplex PCR; TCRdb stores just in-frame clones and leaves some out. V, J and clone size are those of that table, while D and trimming were read from the DNA. This sample carries about 140,000 clones, 70% to 85% of them seen once, and the ten largest clones take approximately 9.7%. This CDR3 is 13 amino acids long. The germline gives CDR1 MNHEY, CDR2 SMNVEV (reference sequence). The V end lost 5 bases, the J end lost 4 bases, and 11 bases lay between the germline ends. Concerning this clone: The antigen is not known.

Sequencing was done on a sample of PBMCs. The receptor was derived from a woman aged 55-75 years in good health and CMV-seropositive. J is TRBJ1-2 and V is TRBV27; D perhaps matches TRBD1 (6 bases). CDR3 in amino acids: CASSPQGGYGYTF. CDR3 coding DNA: TGTGCCAGCAGTCCACAGGGTGGCTATGGCTACACCTTC.